These T cell receptor beta chains were read from a single sample in a study of CD8+CD57+ T cells in acquired aplastic anemia. From the reads, TCRdb called clonotypes with MiXCR, one entry per CDR3 protein. The sample records about 160,000 distinct CDR3 sequences, 70% to 80% being singletons. The specimen was sorted CD4+, CD8+, or CD8+CD57+ T cells (not recorded which) from PBMCs. These receptors were obtained from a human donor with aplastic anemia. Both conserved end residues are part of each CDR3. The order of the fields is D gene, J gene, V gene, clone size, CDR3 length, CDR3 protein, CDR3 DNA. A D gene is named only where the DNA matches it firmly. Clone size appears in some rows only: once, few, many, or a class for an expanded clone.

TRBD2,TRBJ2-7,TRBV7-6,-,16,CASSPSGGAKVGEQYF,TGTGCCAGCAGCCCGAGCGGGGGGGCCAAAGTTGGCGAGCAGTACTTC
-,TRBJ2-7,TRBV7-2,-,16,CASSLFSAQGAYEQYF,TGTGCCAGCAGCTTATTCAGCGCCCAGGGAGCCTACGAGCAGTACTTC
-,TRBJ1-2,TRBV2,-,13,CASTGGGPYGYTF,TGTGCCAGCACCGGTGGAGGCCCCTATGGCTACACCTTC
TRBD1,TRBJ2-3,TRBV20-1,-,14,CSAPGTGGPDTQYF,TGCAGTGCTCCCGGGACAGGGGGCCCAGATACGCAGTATTTT
TRBD2,TRBJ2-3,TRBV2,-,15,CASSPGTSLPDTQYF,TGTGCCAGCAGTCCCGGGACTAGCCTCCCAGATACGCAGTATTTT
-,TRBJ2-1,TRBV7-6,few,14,CASSPRYSVNEQFF,TGTGCCAGCAGCCCCCGATATAGCGTAAATGAGCAGTTCTTC
-,TRBJ2-1,TRBV15,-,14,CATWTDQNTNEQFF,TGTGCCACCTGGACAGACCAAAACACCAATGAGCAGTTCTTC
TRBD1,TRBJ1-2,TRBV5-8,-,14,CASSQTGRFYGYTF,TGTGCCAGCAGCCAGACAGGGAGATTCTATGGCTACACCTTC
-,TRBJ2-3,TRBV29-1,few,13,CSDTGISADTQYF,TGCAGCGACACAGGGATATCGGCAGATACGCAGTATTTT
-,TRBJ2-7,TRBV5-6,-,14,CASRLQGSTYEQYF,TGTGCCAGCAGGTTACAGGGAAGTACCTACGAGCAGTACTTC
-,TRBJ1-5,TRBV20-1,-,12,CSASDSDQPQHF,TGCAGTGCTTCAGACAGTGATCAGCCCCAGCATTTT
-,TRBJ2-1,TRBV30,-,16,CAWTSTIRLTENEQFF,TGTGCCTGGACCTCCACAATCCGTCTAACCGAGAATGAGCAGTTCTTC
-,TRBJ2-5,TRBV7-9,-,15,CASSLGGADQETQYF,TGTGCCAGCAGCTTAGGAGGAGCAGACCAAGAGACCCAGTACTTC
TRBD1,TRBJ2-7,TRBV20-1,-,14,CSAEATQGSYEQYF,TGCAGTGCGGAAGCAACACAGGGGTCCTACGAGCAGTACTTC
-,TRBJ2-7,TRBV19,-,14,CASSIDTLYGEQYF,TGTGCCAGTAGTATAGACACTCTTTACGGCGAGCAGTACTTC
TRBD2,TRBJ2-7,TRBV5-1,-,15,CASSLVSAGDYEQYF,TGCGCCAGCAGCTTAGTGTCGGCGGGGGACTACGAGCAGTACTTC
-,TRBJ1-3,TRBV6-5,-,11,CASSYSSTIYF,TGTGCCAGCAGTTACTCAAGTACCATATATTTT